The source of this T cell receptor beta chain is a study of identical twins. This clonotype showed up many times. This CDR3 has 14 residues. Trimming left V 0 bases short and J 4 bases short, with 11 bases between. Germline V gene lookup returns CDR1 SGHRS and CDR2 YFSETQ. TCRdb used MiXCR to reprocess the 5' RACE reads, holding one entry per CDR3 protein. The profile covers around 250,000 distinct CDR3 sequences, with 6.5% appearing a single time and approximately 14% taken by the ten largest. This sample also belongs to another study, concerning T cells expressing NK-cell markers.

This TCR was recovered from a woman younger than 35 in good health. Sequenced material: CD8+ T cells sorted from blood. The V call is TRBV5-1, the J call TRBJ2-7; weak D call: TRBD1 (6 bases). The DNA of the CDR3 is TGCGCCAGCAGCTTGGACAGGGTAGGTTACGAGCAGTACTTC. It yields the protein CASSLDRVGYEQYF.